This TCR beta chain was profiled in a study of T cells in Graves' hyperthyroidism and ophthalmopathy. RNA transcripts served as the template for amplifying TCR beta CDR3 regions. HTBI primers drove first-round RT-PCR of the TCR CDR3. One entry per CDR3 protein results from TCRdb running MiXCR on the multiplex PCR reads. Of roughly 700,000 distinct CDR3 sequences listed, 13% to 15% are singletons. This clonotype was recorded at least ten times. Its target is not known. Clinical symptoms, serum thyroxine, TRAb, thyroid ultrasound and orbital computed tomography established diagnosis. Study-level results: Most clonotypes that expanded in the thyroid above 0.001 also showed up in blood. Ophthalmopathy was separated from stable hyperthyroidism by a 13 V-J model.

Deletions cut 1 base from V and 1 base from J, with 16 bases between. The V gene's germline CDR1 is SGHNT and CDR2 YENEEA. This CDR3 comprises 17 residues. This chain connects TRBV11-3 to TRBJ2-5, with TRBD2 as a possible D gene (5 bases). The specimen was blood. The sequence derives from a woman aged 18 to 35 with Graves' hyperthyroidism. The CDR3 bases are TGTGCCAGCAGCTTAGGTTGGCCTAGCTCTATCCAAGAGACCCAGTACTTC. Protein sequence: CASSLGWPSSIQETQYF.